This T cell receptor (beta chain) emerged from a study of cytomegalovirus exposure and HLA in healthy donors. General study findings and limits: Researchers reportedly found TCR beta sequences accurately predicted most subjects' HLA-A and HLA-B alleles.

CDR1 is MNHEY and CDR2 is SMNVEV in the germline V gene (reference sequence). This CDR3 has 13 amino acids. The V end lost 6 bases, the J end lost 1 base, and 10 bases lay between the germline ends. This clone was detected only a few times. Its antigen is not known. Amplification used 60 Vbeta primers and 13 Jbeta primers. Assay: immunoSEQ multiplex PCR; the TCRdb copy retains only in-frame clones and omits some. The data contain about 120,000 clones, about 9.4% of them singletons. This TCR was sampled from a woman aged 40 to 50 in good health and CMV-seropositive. Sequencing used PBMCs. V and J are TRBV27 and TRBJ2-7, with D possibly TRBD1 on 5 matching bases. The CDR3 spells CASSTGLSYEQYF. DNA of the CDR3: TGTGCCAGCAGCACAGGTCTTTCCTACGAGCAGTACTTC.